This TCR beta chain was profiled in a study of shared clonotypes between healthy human individuals. Study details: Aged 18 to 49, the donors were a couple of women and a few men.

Only in-frame clones appear in the TCRdb table, and some are missing; sequencing was by immunoSEQ multiplex PCR. The sample records some 2,000,000 clones, just under 95% being singletons. A remark on this clone: Its specificity is unknown.

General study findings and limits: Clonotypes shared by all four sorted-subset donors had higher generation probabilities than non-shared clonotypes.

Trimming cost V 4 bases and J 2 bases; bases outside gene matches: 8. The CDR3 sequence is 15 residues long. Looked up from germline, CDR1 is GTSNPN and CDR2 is SVGIG (reference sequence). It was CD45RO-negative cells, positively selected for CCR7, that made up naive CD8 cells, with terminally differentiated effector memory CD45RA+ cells excluded. Each of the donors was a healthy adult who was HIV-negative and had not had a recent acute infection or vaccination. The study drew all its donors from Caucasian adults living in Nashville, Tennessee. Specimen: naive CD8+ T cells sorted from blood. The chain is built from TRBV30 and TRBJ2-5; the match to TRBD1 covers 9 bases. This receptor was obtained from a man in his late teens or twenties in good health. The CDR3 spells CAWMLPGQGQETQYF. In DNA, the CDR3 is TGTGCCTGGATGCTCCCGGGACAGGGTCAAGAGACCCAGTACTTC.